These T cell receptor beta chains were read from a single sample in a study of shared clonotypes between healthy human individuals. The data were produced by immunoSEQ multiplex PCR, yet TCRdb's version contains in-frame clones alone and is incomplete. The sample has about 1.4 million clones, 96% seen once. Sequenced input: naive CD4+ T cells sorted from blood. Receptors originate from a man aged 25-45 years in good health. Both conserved end residues are part of each CDR3. A D gene is named only where the DNA matches it firmly. Rows give clone size only sometimes, using once, few, many, or a class for an expanded clone.

d_call	clone_size	v_call	j_call	cdr3_length	cdr3_nt	cdr3_aa
TRBD1	NA	TRBV7-2	TRBJ1-5	14	TGTGCCAGCAGCTTAGGACAGGGTAATCAGCCCCAGCATTTT	CASSLGQGNQPQHF
NA	NA	TRBV15	TRBJ2-2	15	TGTGCCACCAGCAGCCGACTTCTGAACACCGGGGAGCTGTTTTTT	CATSSRLLNTGELFF
NA	NA	TRBV5-6	TRBJ1-5	16	TGTGCCAGCAGCTTGAATACAGGGTGGCGGAATCAGCCCCAGCATTTT	CASSLNTGWRNQPQHF
NA	NA	TRBV6-1	TRBJ2-1	13	TGTGCCAGCAGTGACAACAGAAACAATGAGCAGTTCTTC	CASSDNRNNEQFF
NA	NA	TRBV6-1	TRBJ2-5	17	TGTGCCAGCAGTGTAAGGAAGGACAGCCAGATGCGGGAGACCCAGTACTTC	CASSVRKDSQMRETQYF
NA	NA	TRBV7-8	TRBJ1-2	16	TGTGCCAGCAGCTTAGGAAAAAGGGAGAGCCTAAGGGGCTACACCTTC	CASSLGKRESLRGYTF
NA	NA	TRBV5-4	TRBJ1-4	14	TGTGCCAGCAGCCTAGTGGGAGAGGGGGAAAAACTGTTTTTT	CASSLVGEGEKLFF
NA	NA	TRBV6-6	TRBJ1-1	11	TGTGCCAGCATTATGAACACTGAAGCTTTCTTT	CASIMNTEAFF
NA	NA	TRBV9	TRBJ2-2	15	TGTGCCAGCAGCGTAGCCGGAACGAACACCGGGGAGCTGTTTTTT	CASSVAGTNTGELFF
NA	NA	TRBV9	TRBJ2-1	14	TGTGCCAGCAGCATTTCGACTAGGAATCATGAGCAGTTCTTC	CASSISTRNHEQFF
TRBD1	NA	TRBV5-4	TRBJ1-1	14	TGTGCCAGCAAGAGACAGGGTGGAGGCACTGAAGCTTTCTTT	CASKRQGGGTEAFF
TRBD2	NA	TRBV30	TRBJ2-7	18	TGTGCCTGGAGTGTACATGGACTAGCGGGAGGATTAGGGTACGAGCAGTACTTC	CAWSVHGLAGGLGYEQYF
NA	NA	TRBV10-1	TRBJ2-1	16	TGCGCCAGCAGTGAACAACTAGCAGACTCCTACAATGAGCAGTTCTTC	CASSEQLADSYNEQFF
NA	many	TRBV25-1	TRBJ2-1	16	TGTGCCAGCAGTCCGAAACGGGATTACGTGGTCAATGAGCAGTTCTTC	CASSPKRDYVVNEQFF
NA	once	TRBV18	TRBJ2-1	16	TGTGCCAGCTCACCACGGCTAACAAGCTCCTACAATGAGCAGTTCTTC	CASSPRLTSSYNEQFF
TRBD2	NA	TRBV10-1	TRBJ2-1	16	TGCGCCAGCAGTGAGACGGGGGGAGGTATGATCAATGAGCAGTTCTTC	CASSETGGGMINEQFF
TRBD1	NA	TRBV19	TRBJ1-5	16	TGTGCCAGTAGTATGGGACAGGGGGCGATAGCATGGCCCCAGCATTTT	CASSMGQGAIAWPQHF
NA	NA	TRBV9	TRBJ1-3	16	TGTGCCAGCAGCGTGGACGTCGGAACCTCTGGAAACACCATATATTTT	CASSVDVGTSGNTIYF
NA	NA	TRBV6-6	TRBJ2-7	12	TGTGCCAGCACCTCCGACAGTTACGAGCAGTACTTC	CASTSDSYEQYF
NA	few	TRBV23-1	TRBJ2-7	12	TGCGCCAGCAGTCTCTCGGGGAATCGGCAGTACTTC	CASSLSGNRQYF
NA	NA	TRBV6-1	TRBJ2-2	14	TGTGCCGCAAACAGGGTAGGGGCCACCGGGGAGCTGTTTTTT	CAANRVGATGELFF
NA	NA	TRBV5-1	TRBJ2-3	15	TGCGCCAGCAGCTTACAGGGCCACTCCACAGATACGCAGTATTTT	CASSLQGHSTDTQYF
TRBD2	NA	TRBV9	TRBJ2-1	16	TGTGCCAGCACGAGGACTAGCGGGAGGGATAACAATGAGCAGTTCTTC	CASTRTSGRDNNEQFF
NA	NA	TRBV5-5	TRBJ2-5	15	TGTGCCACCTCCCCCGGGGCGCAAGGAGATGAGGCCCAGTACTTC	CATSPGAQGDEAQYF
TRBD2	NA	TRBV5-6	TRBJ2-7	14	TGTGCCAGCAGCTATCTAGCGGGCACCTACGAGCAGTACTTC	CASSYLAGTYEQYF
NA	NA	TRBV11-2	TRBJ2-1	16	TGTGCCAGCAGCAGAAGTTGGAGGGGGCGCTACAATGAGCAGTTCTTC	CASSRSWRGRYNEQFF
TRBD2	NA	TRBV29-1	TRBJ2-7	15	TGCAGCGCTTTTGGACTAGCGGGAGGGCCTGGCGAGCAGTACTTC	CSAFGLAGGPGEQYF
NA	NA	TRBV28	TRBJ2-7	12	TGTGCCAGCAGTTTAGGTACCTACGAGCAGTACTTC	CASSLGTYEQYF
NA	NA	TRBV6-5	TRBJ2-2	14	TGTGCCAGCAGTTACGGGGGTTCCACCGGGGAGCTGTTTTTT	CASSYGGSTGELFF
NA	once	TRBV29-1	TRBJ1-1	16	TGCAGCGTTGAAAACGAAGGGGGGGGTATGCTCGCTGAAGCTTTCTTT	CSVENEGGGMLAEAFF
NA	NA	TRBV27	TRBJ1-4	13	TGTGCCAGCAGTCCTCCCGGGGCAGGGAAACTGTTTTTT	CASSPPGAGKLFF
TRBD1	NA	TRBV28	TRBJ2-7	16	TGTGCCAGCAGTAGGGGGCCACGGGTTTACTCCTACGAGCAGTACTTC	CASSRGPRVYSYEQYF
TRBD2	NA	TRBV19	TRBJ2-4	14	TGTGCCAGTAGTAGGAGCGGGAGAGGGAACATTCAGTACTTC	CASSRSGRGNIQYF
NA	NA	TRBV5-6	TRBJ2-5	13	TGTGCCAGCAGCTTCCGGGGACGAGAGACCCAGTACTTC	CASSFRGRETQYF
TRBD1	NA	TRBV10-3	TRBJ2-2	12	TGTGCCATCAGTCAGGGGGTCGGGGAGCTGTTTTTT	CAISQGVGELFF
NA	NA	TRBV11-2	TRBJ2-3	14	TGTGCCAGCAGCCCCCCTAGTTCCACAGATACGCAGTATTTT	CASSPPSSTDTQYF
NA	NA	TRBV5-6	TRBJ2-3	14	TGTGCCAGCAGCTTGGGGCTCCGGGAGAATACGCAGTATTTT	CASSLGLRENTQYF
TRBD2	NA	TRBV6-1	TRBJ2-7	15	TGTGCCAGCAGCGCTACTAGCGGGAGCTCCTACGAGCAGTACTTC	CASSATSGSSYEQYF
TRBD1	NA	TRBV28	TRBJ1-5	15	TGTGCCAGCAGTACAGCAGGGGGGGCAAATCAGCCCCAGCATTTT	CASSTAGGANQPQHF
TRBD2	NA	TRBV11-1	TRBJ2-7	15	TGTGCCAGCAGCTTAGCCCCGGGAGGGCCCTACGAGCAGTACTTC	CASSLAPGGPYEQYF
TRBD1	NA	TRBV29-1	TRBJ1-1	13	TGCAGCGCCCGACAGGGGGCGGACACTGAAGCTTTCTTT	CSARQGADTEAFF
NA	NA	TRBV2	TRBJ2-1	14	TGTGCCAGCAGCGGCGGGAACATCTACAATGAGCAGTTCTTC	CASSGGNIYNEQFF
NA	NA	TRBV7-8	TRBJ2-6	19	TGTGCCACCCTTCCCTCCCGAGGACTCCTAATCACTGGGGCCAACGTCCTGACTTTC	CATLPSRGLLITGANVLTF